The following is a TCR beta chain sequence with its context. These data are taken from a study of blood T cell repertoires in COVID-19. Study details: Some COVID-19 samples were acute and others convalescent; all came from the United States, Italy and Spain.

Authors' processing steps: Nucleated cell number was recorded as an estimate derived from reference gene primer amplification. The table came from immunoSEQ multiplex PCR; TCRdb's copy has only in-frame clones and leaves some out. D and trimming come from the DNA, and the V and J calls and clone size come from that table. The table has approximately 90,000 clones, roughly 89% seen once; the top ten hold more than 5%. Seattle researchers signed up patients amid active infection and tracked them longitudinally. Germline CDR1 reads MNHEY; CDR2 reads SVGAGI. J was trimmed by 5 bases and V by 5 bases; bases with no gene match: 1. CDR3 size: 12 residues.

The chain uses TRBV6-5 and TRBJ2-7; TRBD1 agrees at 9 bases. The receptor was derived from a man aged 55-75 years with COVID-19, enrolled during active disease. The sequenced material came from peripheral blood. As DNA, the CDR3 is TGTGCCAGCAGTCGGACAGGGGACGAGCAGTACTTC. Translated, it gives CASSRTGDEQYF.